This T cell receptor (beta chain) is from a study of T cell repertoires in cytomegalovirus infection. Study information: It was recently identified HLA-C-restricted and well-studied HLA-B-restricted CMV epitopes that the study used. Public signatures in TCR beta pointed to CMV infection and matching HLA type.

Note on this clonotype: Antigen: not known.

TCRdb itself ran the reads through MiXCR, one entry per CDR3 protein. Of about 160,000 distinct CDR3 sequences in the sample, about 22% are singletons; the top ten hold around a quarter. This CDR3 region has 13 residues. CDR1 is ENHRY, CDR2 SYGVKD, per germline. The trim removed 10 bases at V and 0 bases at J, leaving 4 bases unmatched. Study-wide results and caveats: Clonotypes of TCR beta that were HLA-C-restricted and CMV-specific dominated the ex vivo response. Totalled public TCR beta family frequency picked out people who carried CMV plus the relevant HLA.

The chain is built from TRBV10-3 and TRBJ2-3, with TRBD1 identical over 7 bases. This clonotype originated in a human donor in good health (CMV status not recorded). Some clones in this sample may be carry-over from other donors' samples. Sequenced material: CD8+ T cells from cultured PBMCs, taken from culture after CMV antigen stimulation. The CDR3 loop reads CANGQVSTDTQYF. CDR3 in DNA: TGTGCCAACGGACAGGTTAGCACAGATACGCAGTATTTT.